The rows below give T cell receptor beta chains drawn from one sample of a study of blood T cell repertoires in COVID-19. Using immunoSEQ multiplex PCR, the repertoire was profiled, and TCRdb retains in-frame clones only, with some absent. The table lists around 160,000 clones, approximately 80% of them singletons. What was sequenced was peripheral blood. Receptor source: a human donor in a cohort sampled during active COVID-19. Each CDR3 is given with its conserved first and last residue. Fields, in order: clone size, V gene, D gene, J gene, CDR3 DNA, CDR3 protein. D genes are given only for firm matches. Size is omitted from some rows. Given values are once, few, many or a class for expanded clones.

clone_size: -; v_call: TRBV27; d_call: -; j_call: TRBJ2-7; cdr3_nt: TGTGCCAGCAGGAGGGGGGGCTACGAGCAGTACTTC; cdr3_aa: CASRRGGYEQYF
clone_size: -; v_call: TRBV12-3/TRBV12-4; d_call: TRBD1; j_call: TRBJ1-4; cdr3_nt: TGTGCCAGCAGTTCAGGGGGAGGTGAAAAACTGTTTTTT; cdr3_aa: CASSSGGGEKLFF
clone_size: -; v_call: TRBV10-1; d_call: TRBD2; j_call: TRBJ2-3; cdr3_nt: TGCGCCAGCAGCGCCGGGACTAGCGGGGGGAACACAGATACGCAGTATTTT; cdr3_aa: CASSAGTSGGNTDTQYF
clone_size: -; v_call: TRBV12-5; d_call: TRBD2; j_call: TRBJ2-1; cdr3_nt: TGTGCTAGTGGTTTGGGACTAGCGGGAAATTTGGGTGAGCAGTTCTTC; cdr3_aa: CASGLGLAGNLGEQFF
clone_size: once; v_call: TRBV19; d_call: -; j_call: TRBJ1-2; cdr3_nt: TGTGCCAGTACTGCAGGGGTTCGTGGCTACACCTTC; cdr3_aa: CASTAGVRGYTF
clone_size: many; v_call: TRBV15; d_call: -; j_call: TRBJ2-1; cdr3_nt: TGTGCCACCAGCAGAGTTACAGGGACGGGTAATGAGCAGTTCTTC; cdr3_aa: CATSRVTGTGNEQFF
clone_size: -; v_call: TRBV3-1/TRBV3-2; d_call: TRBD2; j_call: TRBJ2-2; cdr3_nt: TGTGCCAGCAGCCTGGGACTAGTGGATACCGGGGAGCTGTTTTTT; cdr3_aa: CASSLGLVDTGELFF
clone_size: few; v_call: TRBV6-2/TRBV6-3; d_call: -; j_call: TRBJ2-6; cdr3_nt: TGTGCCAGCAGTACAGGTACCTCTGGGGCCAACGTCCTGACTTTC; cdr3_aa: CASSTGTSGANVLTF
clone_size: -; v_call: TRBV7-8; d_call: TRBD1; j_call: TRBJ1-6; cdr3_nt: TGTGCCAGCAGCCGAGAGGGACAGGGAAACGATTCACCCCTCCACTTT; cdr3_aa: CASSREGQGNDSPLHF
clone_size: -; v_call: TRBV6-5; d_call: -; j_call: TRBJ2-1; cdr3_nt: TGTGCCAGCCATCGTGGGGGGGGCCCTTACAATGAGCAGTTCTTC; cdr3_aa: CASHRGGGPYNEQFF
clone_size: few; v_call: TRBV24-1; d_call: -; j_call: TRBJ1-2; cdr3_nt: TGTGCCACCAGTGATCCAGACAGGTACTATGGCTACACCTTC; cdr3_aa: CATSDPDRYYGYTF
clone_size: -; v_call: TRBV9; d_call: -; j_call: TRBJ2-3; cdr3_nt: TGTGCCAGCAGCGTAAGGGGGGGCGGGCGCACAGATACGCAGTATTTT; cdr3_aa: CASSVRGGGRTDTQYF
clone_size: -; v_call: TRBV6-5; d_call: -; j_call: TRBJ2-3; cdr3_nt: TGTGCCGTCGAGCGGCAGAGCCCCTTGGATACGCAGTATTTT; cdr3_aa: CAVERQSPLDTQYF
clone_size: once; v_call: TRBV9; d_call: TRBD2; j_call: TRBJ2-3; cdr3_nt: TGTGCCAGCAGCGTAATAGCGGGAGCCGGCACAGATACGCAGTATTTT; cdr3_aa: CASSVIAGAGTDTQYF
clone_size: -; v_call: TRBV7-8; d_call: -; j_call: TRBJ1-5; cdr3_nt: TGTGCCAGCAGCTTAACTGGTAGCAATCAGCCCCAGCATTTT; cdr3_aa: CASSLTGSNQPQHF
clone_size: -; v_call: TRBV7-2; d_call: -; j_call: TRBJ1-1; cdr3_nt: TGTGCCAGCAGCTCACCCCAGGGTTACACTGAAGCTTTCTTT; cdr3_aa: CASSSPQGYTEAFF
clone_size: -; v_call: TRBV19; d_call: -; j_call: TRBJ1-5; cdr3_nt: TGTGCCAGTAGCCGCAGGGAAGATAGCAATCAGCCCCAGCATTTT; cdr3_aa: CASSRREDSNQPQHF
clone_size: -; v_call: TRBV6-5; d_call: -; j_call: TRBJ2-1; cdr3_nt: TGTGCCAGCAGTTACCGGGAAAACCTCCGTGAGCAGTTCTTC; cdr3_aa: CASSYRENLREQFF
clone_size: -; v_call: TRBV5-6; d_call: TRBD1; j_call: TRBJ1-5; cdr3_nt: TGTGCCAGCAGCCCCGGGACAGGGGGCTTCAATCAGCCCCAGCATTTT; cdr3_aa: CASSPGTGGFNQPQHF
clone_size: -; v_call: TRBV18; d_call: -; j_call: TRBJ1-1; cdr3_nt: TGTGCCAGCGGCGGGAGGGCTGAAGCTTTCTTT; cdr3_aa: CASGGRAEAFF
clone_size: -; v_call: TRBV6-2/TRBV6-3; d_call: -; j_call: TRBJ2-3; cdr3_nt: TGTGCCAGCAGTTACGCGGGGAGAGATACGCAGTATTTT; cdr3_aa: CASSYAGRDTQYF
clone_size: few; v_call: TRBV7-6; d_call: TRBD1; j_call: TRBJ1-5; cdr3_nt: TGTGCCAGCAGCGCACAGGGGGCTAATCAGCCCCAGCATTTT; cdr3_aa: CASSAQGANQPQHF
clone_size: once; v_call: TRBV5-4; d_call: -; j_call: TRBJ1-1; cdr3_nt: TGTGCCAGCAGCTTGGAACGACTTAACACTGAAGCTTTCTTT; cdr3_aa: CASSLERLNTEAFF
clone_size: -; v_call: TRBV4-3; d_call: TRBD1; j_call: TRBJ1-3; cdr3_nt: TGCGCCAGCAGCCCGAAACCGGACAGGGGAACCGGAAACACCATATATTTT; cdr3_aa: CASSPKPDRGTGNTIYF
clone_size: -; v_call: TRBV29-1; d_call: TRBD1; j_call: TRBJ1-1; cdr3_nt: TGCAGCGTTTCCCTTGGACAGGTTGACACTGAAGCTTTCTTT; cdr3_aa: CSVSLGQVDTEAFF
clone_size: -; v_call: TRBV9; d_call: TRBD1; j_call: TRBJ1-2; cdr3_nt: TGTGCCAGCAGCGCAGGGGGGAACTATGGCTACACCTTC; cdr3_aa: CASSAGGNYGYTF
clone_size: -; v_call: TRBV7-2; d_call: -; j_call: TRBJ1-1; cdr3_nt: TGTGCCAGCAGCTTAGGGGGAGTGGACAGTCTATTTGAAGCTTTCTTT; cdr3_aa: CASSLGGVDSLFEAFF
clone_size: -; v_call: TRBV12-3/TRBV12-4; d_call: TRBD1; j_call: TRBJ1-1; cdr3_nt: TGTGCCAGCAGTTTAAGACAGGGAACTGAAGCTTTCTTT; cdr3_aa: CASSLRQGTEAFF
clone_size: -; v_call: TRBV18; d_call: TRBD1; j_call: TRBJ1-1; cdr3_nt: TGTGCCAGCTCACCCACGACAGGGGGGAACACTGAAGCTTTCTTT; cdr3_aa: CASSPTTGGNTEAFF
clone_size: -; v_call: TRBV5-4; d_call: -; j_call: TRBJ2-7; cdr3_nt: TGTGCCAGCAGCTTGCAGGGGTACGAGCAGTACTTC; cdr3_aa: CASSLQGYEQYF
clone_size: -; v_call: TRBV28; d_call: -; j_call: TRBJ2-1; cdr3_nt: TGTGCCAGCAGTTTAACTCCGGGTCTCTACCCGCACAATGAGCAGTTCTTC; cdr3_aa: CASSLTPGLYPHNEQFF
clone_size: -; v_call: TRBV9; d_call: TRBD2; j_call: TRBJ2-7; cdr3_nt: TGTGCCAGCAGCGTAGGGGGAGCGGGGTCCTACGAGCAGTACTTC; cdr3_aa: CASSVGGAGSYEQYF
clone_size: -; v_call: TRBV27; d_call: -; j_call: TRBJ2-2; cdr3_nt: TGTGCCAGCAGTTATGCGACCGGCGGCGGGGAGCTGTTTTTT; cdr3_aa: CASSYATGGGELFF